This passage covers 10 T cell receptor beta chains from one sample sequenced in a study of blood T cell repertoires in COVID-19. Libraries were prepared by immunoSEQ multiplex PCR; TCRdb keeps only in-frame clonotypes and omits some of them. Among about 220,000 clones, roughly 84% were seen once, and the ten largest hold under 2.5%. The specimen sequenced was peripheral blood. The receptors were gathered from a man aged 40-49 years with active or convalescent COVID-19.

V and J are TRBV19 and TRBJ2-7; 8 nucleotides align to TRBD1. Germline V gene data show CDR1 as LNHDA and CDR2 as SQIVND (reference sequence). The ends lost 5 bases at V and 6 bases at J; junction bases unmatched: 6. There are 13 residues in the CDR3. The CDR3 loop is CASSANRGSEQYF. The CDR3 nucleotides read TGTGCCAGTAGTGCAAACAGGGGGTCCGAGCAGTACTTC.

The genes are TRBV7-8 and TRBJ1-1, with 7 bases that match TRBD1. CDR1 and CDR2 from the germline V gene are SGHVS and FQNEAQ. This CDR3 has 15 amino acids. Trimming cost V 2 bases and J 0 bases; bases outside gene matches: 3. The CDR3 DNA follows: TGTGCCAGCAGCTTACGGACAGGAATGAACACTGAAGCTTTCTTT. Its protein product is CASSLRTGMNTEAFF.

The genes are TRBV5-1 and TRBJ2-7, with D unresolved. The CDR3 covers 13 residues. Between the trimmed V and J ends, which lost 0 bases and 0 bases, there was a span of 4 bases. Germline V gene lookup returns CDR1 SGHRS and CDR2 YFSETQ. CDR3: CASSLAVSYEQYF. The CDR3 DNA follows: TGCGCCAGCAGCTTGGCAGTCTCCTACGAGCAGTACTTC.

V usage is TRBV30 and J usage is TRBJ1-2, with 9 nucleotides matching TRBD1. Per the germline V gene, CDR1 is GTSNPN and CDR2 is SVGIG (reference sequence). V lost 4 bases and J lost 3; bases outside the gene matches: 3. The CDR3 loop spans 13 amino acids. This CDR3 is CAWNRGPDYGYTF. The CDR3, as DNA: TGTGCCTGGAACAGGGGGCCGGACTATGGCTACACCTTC.

This chain connects TRBV5-1 to TRBJ2-3; possibly TRBD1 for D (6 bases). CDR3 length equals 15 residues. The germline CDR1 and CDR2 sequences are SGHRS and YFSETQ. V dropped 4 bases and J dropped 0 bases, with 12 bases sitting between them. The DNA of the CDR3 is TGCGCCAGCAGCCTGGGGGCGTCTAGCACAGATACGCAGTATTTT. It translates to CASSLGASSTDTQYF.

The V gene is TRBV18, the J gene TRBJ1-2; 8 bases fit TRBD1. The CDR3 loop spans 15 amino acids. The J segment lost 3 bases and the V segment lost 8 bases, leaving 11 bases of the junction unmatched. Per the germline V gene, CDR1 is KGHSH and CDR2 is LQKENI. Here the CDR3 DNA reads TGTGCCAGCGCGGCAGGGGGCGGGGCGGACTATGGCTACACCTTC. Encoded protein: CASAAGGGADYGYTF.

The CDR3 here is CASIGRVTEAFF. In DNA, the CDR3 is TGTGCCAGCATCGGGCGGGTCACTGAAGCTTTCTTT. V usage is TRBV6-5 and J usage is TRBJ1-1; D is unresolved. Between the trimmed V and J ends, which lost 7 bases and 4 bases, there was a span of 10 bases. Germline values: CDR1 MNHEY, CDR2 SVGAGI. The length of the CDR3 is 12 residues.

This clone has just a few counts. The sample holds other DNA sequences that translate to the same CDR3. This chain links TRBV30 with TRBJ1-2; TRBD1 is a possible D gene (6 bases). V was clipped by 3 bases and J by 5 bases, with 13 bases between them. Per germline, CDR1 GTSNPN and CDR2 SVGIG (reference sequence). The CDR3 loop spans 13 amino acids. CDR3 sequence reads: CAWRSSGDYGYTF. The CDR3 nucleotides read TGTGCCTGGAGAAGCTCAGGGGATTATGGCTACACCTTC.

The sample holds a few counts of this clone. At the DNA level, this CDR3 is encoded by other sequences in the same sample as well. This sequence joins TRBV7-2 and TRBJ2-7; no firm D call. The V end lost 3 bases, the J end lost 3 bases, and 3 bases lay between the germline ends. The CDR3 length is 11 residues. The germline V gene has CDR1 SGHTA and CDR2 FQGNSA. The CDR3 nucleotides read TGTGCCAGCAGCTTCCACTACGAGCAGTACTTC. It encodes CASSFHYEQYF.

The chain employs TRBV5-1 and TRBJ2-7; weak D call: TRBD1 (5 bases). The germline CDR1 and CDR2 sequences are SGHRS and YFSETQ. This CDR3 spans 14 amino acids. V dropped 0 bases and J dropped 3 bases, with 10 bases sitting between them. The CDR3 spells CASSLGQLGYEQYF. In nucleotides, the CDR3 is TGCGCCAGCAGCTTGGGACAGCTTGGCTACGAGCAGTACTTC. The variable domain in full, with the rest retrieved from reference TRBV5-1 and TRBJ2-7, is KAGVTQTPRYLIKTRGQQVTLSCSPISGHRSVSWYQQTPGQGLQFLFEYFSETQRNKGNFPGRFSGRQFSNSRSEMNVSTLELGDSALYLCASSLGQLGYEQYFGPGTRLTVT.